The source of this TCR beta chain is a study of cytomegalovirus exposure and HLA in healthy donors. The study ran its PCR with 60 Vbeta and 13 Jbeta primers. Some clones are missing from TCRdb's copy, which holds only in-frame ones; the method was immunoSEQ multiplex PCR. The sample has around 110,000 clones; approximately 70% are singletons. The germline V gene encodes CDR1 ENHRY and CDR2 SYGVKD. This CDR3 comprises 15 residues. Trimming shortened V by 0 bases and J by 2 bases, and 11 bases separated the two germline ends. This clone appeared a single time. This receptor was taken from a man aged 30 to 45 in good health and CMV-seropositive. This chain links TRBV10-3 with TRBJ2-7; D is unresolved. Sequenced material: PBMCs. The CDR3 nucleotides read TGTGCCATCAGTGAGTCTGAGGTTACTACCTACGAGCAGTACGTC. Amino acid sequence: CAISESEVTTYEQYV.